One sample yielded the 22 T cell receptor beta chains listed below, sequenced in a study of memory CD4+ T cells and cytomegalovirus serostatus. The sort gate was single viable CD3+CD4+CD8-CD45RO+ cells for memory CD4+ T cells. Profiled with immunoSEQ multiplex PCR; TCRdb holds only in-frame clones, not every one. The table includes about 58,000 clones, about four fifths detected once. Specimen: memory CD4+ T cells from blood. All receptors derive from an adult in good health and CMV-seronegative. Some clones in this sample may be carry-over from other donors' samples.

In its sample, this clone was seen once. The V and J genes are TRBV5-1 and TRBJ2-7, with D perhaps matching TRBD2 (5 bases). This CDR3 has 13 residues. The germline V gene encodes CDR1 SGHRS and CDR2 YFSETQ. V lost 2 bases and J 6 bases, leaving 12 bases between the germline ends. CDR3 nucleotide sequence: TGCGCCAGCAGCTTAGGGATTCGGGGCGAGCAGTACTTC. Protein: CASSLGIRGEQYF. Supplemented by reference TRBV5-1 and TRBJ2-7, the full variable domain reads KAGVTQTPRYLIKTRGQQVTLSCSPISGHRSVSWYQQTPGQGLQFLFEYFSETQRNKGNFPGRFSGRQFSNSRSEMNVSTLELGDSALYLCASSLGIRGEQYFGPGTRLTVT.

The V and J genes are TRBV7-9 and TRBJ2-2; weak D call: TRBD2 (5 bases). The CDR3 loop spans 14 amino acids. Germline values: CDR1 SEHNR, CDR2 FQNEAQ (reference sequence). Trimming took off 5 bases at V and 5 bases at J, with 12 bases between the two ends. The CDR3 is CASSLQTITGELFF. CDR3 coding DNA: TGTGCCAGCAGCCTGCAGACTATTACCGGGGAGCTGTTTTTT.

The chain combines TRBV28 with TRBJ2-7; a possible D gene is TRBD2 (5 bases). The CDR3 sequence is 13 residues long. Germline CDR1 reads MDHEN; CDR2 reads SYDVKM. V gave up 3 bases and J gave up 4 bases, with 10 bases separating them. CDR3 protein: CASSFTSSYEQYF. The CDR3 DNA sequence: TGTGCCAGCAGTTTTACTAGTAGTTACGAGCAGTACTTC. Combining the CDR3 with reference TRBV28 and TRBJ2-7 gives the whole variable domain DVKVTQSSRYLVKRTGEKVFLECVQDMDHENMFWYRQDPGLGLRLIYFSYDVKMKEKGDIPEGYSVSREKKERFSLILESASTNQTSMYLCASSFTSSYEQYFGPGTRLTVT.

The sample holds a few counts of this clone. This chain joins TRBV5-4 and TRBJ2-1; a possible D gene is TRBD2 (6 bases). The CDR3 spans 15 residues. Trimming took 3 bases from V and 0 from J, leaving 10 bases between them. The V gene's germline CDR1 is SGHNT and CDR2 YYREEE (reference sequence). Here the CDR3 reads CASSYGLNSYNEQFF. For the CDR3, the DNA is TGTGCCAGCAGCTACGGACTAAACTCCTACAATGAGCAGTTCTTC.

This chain connects TRBV7-2 to TRBJ2-1, with 9 positions matching TRBD2. The CDR3 totals 15 residues. V lost 5 bases to trimming and J lost 8 bases; unmatched junction nucleotides: 10. Germline CDR1 and CDR2: SGHTA and FQGNSA. For the CDR3, the DNA is TGTGCCAGCAGCCAAAAGTGGACTAGCGTCTATGAGCAGTTCTTC. Residues: CASSQKWTSVYEQFF.

This clone was recorded a few times. The chain combines TRBV5-5 with TRBJ2-1, with 11 bases fitting TRBD1. Germline V gene lookup returns CDR1 SGHKS and CDR2 YYEKEE (reference sequence). The ends lost 0 bases at V and 4 bases at J; junction bases unmatched: 9. The CDR3 is 18 amino acids. This chain's CDR3 is CASSLGSTGQGGYNEQFF. CDR3 DNA sequence: TGTGCCAGCAGCTTGGGATCTACGGGACAGGGGGGGTACAATGAGCAGTTCTTC.

The genes are TRBV21-1 and TRBJ2-7; TRBD1, the D gene given by the table, was not confirmed from the DNA. TRBV21-1 is termed a pseudogene. The CDR3 contains 18 residues. In nucleotides, the CDR3 is TGTGCCAGCAGCGAGCCACGGGACAGGGGCCCGGCCCCCTACGAGCAGTACTTC. It yields the protein CASSEPRDRGPAPYEQYF.

The rearrangement uses TRBV10-1 and TRBJ2-2; 9 bases agree with TRBD2. Germline assignment: CDR1 WNHNN and CDR2 SYGVQD (reference sequence). This CDR3 region has 17 residues. V lost 1 base to trimming and J lost 7 bases; unmatched junction nucleotides: 10. CDR3 sequence (DNA): TGCGCCAGCAGTGAGTTGGGCGGGAGGGCCAATAACGGGGAGCTGTTTTTT. Its protein product is CASSELGGRANNGELFF.

The CDR3 spells CASSPDPEGGNTIYF. CDR3 nucleotides: TGCGCCAGCAGCCCGGACCCAGAAGGTGGAAACACCATATATTTT. The J gene is TRBJ1-3, the V gene TRBV5-1; no clear D. CDR3 size: 15 residues. The V gene's germline CDR1 is SGHRS and CDR2 YFSETQ. Trimming took off 4 bases at V and 3 bases at J, with 14 bases between the two ends.

The V gene is TRBV5-5, the J gene TRBJ1-1, with D maybe TRBD1 (6 bases). V was trimmed by 0 bases and J by 7 bases, leaving 16 bases between them. The CDR3 spans 15 residues. Germline V gene data show CDR1 as SGHKS and CDR2 as YYEKEE (reference sequence). In DNA form, the CDR3 reads TGTGCCAGCAGCTTGGCCGGGGGGCGCGGAGGTGAAGCTTTCTTT. Amino acids: CASSLAGGRGGEAFF.

This rearrangement joins TRBV5-8 to TRBJ2-4; 8 bases align to TRBD2. The V segment lost 2 bases and the J segment 0 bases; nucleotides outside the gene matches: 4. CDR3 length: 16 amino acids. CDR1 is SGHTS and CDR2 is YDEGEE in the germline V gene. The DNA for the CDR3 is TGTGCCAGCAGCTTCGGCCTAGCGGGAGCCAAAAACATTCAGTACTTC. Translation: CASSFGLAGAKNIQYF.

This clone has just a few counts. The chain is built from TRBV10-1 and TRBJ2-4; D may be TRBD1 or TRBD2 (6 bases each). The CDR3 loop spans 14 amino acids. Germline CDR1 reads WNHNN; CDR2 reads SYGVQD (reference sequence). Trimming took 8 bases from V and 6 from J, leaving 17 bases between them. CDR3: CASSRGASGNIQYF. The CDR3 nucleotides read TGCGCCAGCTCGAGGGGGGCCTCGGGAAACATTCAGTACTTC.

The CDR3 is CASSSYPGPQETQYF. The CDR3 bases are TGTGCCAGCAGCTCCTACCCGGGACCCCAAGAGACCCAGTACTTC. The chain recombines TRBV7-3 with TRBJ2-5; D may correspond to TRBD1 or TRBD2 (5 bases each). CDR3 size: 15 residues. Germline V gene lookup returns CDR1 SGHTA and CDR2 FQGTGA. Trimming shortened V by 4 bases and J by 1 base, and 13 bases separated the two germline ends.

The V and J genes are TRBV7-3 and TRBJ2-7, with a tentative D call TRBD1 (5 bases). This CDR3 contains 14 residues. V was pared by 3 bases and J by 0 bases, with 9 bases between. Looked up from germline, CDR1 is SGHTA and CDR2 is FQGTGA. The CDR3 sequence is CASSLGHSSYEQYF. The CDR3 DNA reads TGTGCCAGCAGCTTGGGGCATAGCTCCTACGAGCAGTACTTC.

V and J are TRBV10-3 and TRBJ2-7; D remains unclear. In germline, CDR1 is ENHRY, CDR2 SYGVKD. V dropped 5 bases and J dropped 0 bases, with 2 bases sitting between them. The length of the CDR3 is 11 residues. The DNA for the CDR3 is TGTGCCATCAGTAACTCCTACGAGCAGTACTTC. Translating it yields CAISNSYEQYF.

This CDR3 is CASSPVAFGGNEQFF. As DNA, the CDR3 is TGTGCCAGCAGTCCTGTAGCGTTCGGTGGGAATGAGCAGTTCTTC. The rearrangement links TRBV6-6 to TRBJ2-1; TRBD2 is a possible D gene (5 bases). The CDR3 length is 15 residues. V lost 5 bases and J 7 bases, leaving 18 bases between the germline ends. The germline CDR1 and CDR2 sequences are MNHNY and SVGAGI (reference sequence).

V usage is TRBV7-2 and J usage is TRBJ1-6, with no clear D. The CDR3 runs to 13 residues. Germline loops: CDR1 SGHTA, CDR2 FQGNSA. Trimming took 3 bases from V and 14 from J, leaving 14 bases between them. CDR3 in amino acids: CASSFDWSGALHF. Here the CDR3 DNA reads TGTGCCAGCAGCTTCGATTGGAGCGGAGCCCTCCACTTT.

On this clone itself: This CDR3 is also generated by other DNA sequences in the sample. The V call is TRBV7-9, the J call TRBJ2-7; 8 nucleotides line up with TRBD1. Germline lookup yields CDR1 SEHNR and CDR2 FQNEAQ (reference sequence). Trimming at V came to 3 bases and at J to 6 bases, leaving 4 bases not matched to a gene. The length of the CDR3 is 13 residues. This CDR3 is CASSLTGVGEQYF. In DNA, the CDR3 is TGTGCCAGCAGCTTGACAGGGGTGGGCGAGCAGTACTTC.

The V gene is TRBV19, the J gene TRBJ2-3; 7 bases align to TRBD1. The CDR3 totals 17 residues. Germline V CDR1 and CDR2: LNHDA, SQIVND (reference sequence). J gave up 4 bases and V 7 bases, and 17 bases lay outside the gene matches. The chain's CDR3 is CASTHRPQGPQSDTQYF. Here the CDR3 DNA reads TGTGCCAGTACCCACCGCCCACAGGGGCCTCAATCAGATACGCAGTATTTT. Drawing the rest from reference TRBV19 and TRBJ2-3, the complete variable domain is DGGITQSPKYLFRKEGQNVTLSCEQNLNHDAMYWYRQDPGQGLRLIYYSQIVNDFQKGDIAEGYSVSREKKESFPLTVTSAQKNPTAFYLCASTHRPQGPQSDTQYFGPGTRLTVL.

This sequence joins TRBV2 and TRBJ2-7; D possibly corresponds to TRBD2 (6 bases). CDR3 length: 13 amino acids. Germline lookup yields CDR1 SNHLY and CDR2 FYNNEI. V gave up 11 bases and J gave up 4 bases, with 18 bases separating them. The CDR3 coding sequence is TGTGCCTCCCGGGGGTCCCGTTCATACGAGCAGTACTTC. Protein: CASRGSRSYEQYF.

The gene calls are TRBV29-1 and TRBJ2-5; D not certain. Germline CDR1 and CDR2: SQVTM and ANQGSEA. This CDR3 is 12 amino acids long. Trimming cost V 5 bases and J 5 bases, with 12 bases left between them. The CDR3 coding sequence is TGCAGCGTTACAAACGGTAGGGAGACCCAGTACTTC. Translation gives CSVTNGRETQYF.

This sequence joins TRBV19 and TRBJ2-3; D unresolved. V gave up 5 bases and J gave up 6 bases, with 12 bases separating them. This CDR3 is 13 amino acids long. Germline values: CDR1 LNHDA, CDR2 SQIVND (reference sequence). Here the CDR3 DNA reads TGTGCCAGTAGTCCTCGGCCCCGGGATACGCAGTATTTT. It yields the protein CASSPRPRDTQYF.